This T cell receptor (beta chain) was captured in a study of Graves' ophthalmopathy and Graves' hyperthyroidism. Moderate-to-severe activity, CAS ≥3, NOSPECS ≥4 and a duration under 3 months were seen in donors with ophthalmopathy. The table lists this clonotype with many counts. The antigen is undetermined. Broader study findings: Most expanded thyroid clonotypes above 0.001 frequency also appeared in blood. Using a 13-signature model, the authors split ophthalmopathy from stable hyperthyroidism, with 87.88% sensitivity and approximately 84% specificity.

RNA served as the template for amplifying TCR beta CDR3 regions. Amplification began with first-round RT-PCR using HTBI primers, then second-round multiplex PCR was performed. TCRdb re-called the multiplex PCR reads with MiXCR, one entry per CDR3 protein. Among about 210,000 distinct CDR3 sequences listed, 25% to 30% were seen once. CDR1 and CDR2 (germline): SGHDN, FVKESK. With 3 bases clipped from V and 2 bases from J, the junction kept 5 bases outside the gene matches. The CDR3 is made up of 16 amino acids. J is TRBJ2-7 and V is TRBV14; 12 bases match TRBD2. The clonotype comes from a man aged 50-60 years with Graves' ophthalmopathy. The sample consisted of peripheral blood. The CDR3 bases are TGTGCCAGCAGCCAGCTGGGACTAGCGGGCACCTACGAGCAGTACTTC. Its translation is CASSQLGLAGTYEQYF.